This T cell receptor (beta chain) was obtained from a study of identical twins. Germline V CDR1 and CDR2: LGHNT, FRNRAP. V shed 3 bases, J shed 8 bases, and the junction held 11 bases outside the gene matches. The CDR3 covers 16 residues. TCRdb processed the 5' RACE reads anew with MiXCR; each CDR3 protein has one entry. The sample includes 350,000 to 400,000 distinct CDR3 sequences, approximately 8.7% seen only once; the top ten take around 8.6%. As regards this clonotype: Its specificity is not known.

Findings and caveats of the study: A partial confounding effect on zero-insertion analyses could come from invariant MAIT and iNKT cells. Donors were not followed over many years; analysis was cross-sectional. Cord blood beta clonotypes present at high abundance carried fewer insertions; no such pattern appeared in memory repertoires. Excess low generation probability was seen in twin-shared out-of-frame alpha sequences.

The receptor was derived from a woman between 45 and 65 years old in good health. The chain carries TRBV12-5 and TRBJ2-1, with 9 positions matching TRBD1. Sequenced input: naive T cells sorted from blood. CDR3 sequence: CASGLNRDRDFDEQFF. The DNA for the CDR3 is TGTGCTAGTGGTTTAAACCGGGACAGGGACTTCGATGAGCAGTTCTTC.